What follows is one T cell receptor (beta chain) and its context. Its antigen is undetermined. PCR was performed using 60 Vbeta and 13 Jbeta primers. Per the original methods: Roughly 9.9 million shared chains were among the about 80 million unique TCR beta chains that a later analysis counted. Clones were read by immunoSEQ multiplex PCR, and TCRdb kept only the in-frame ones, dropping some. V and J calls and clone size are copied from that table; D and trimming were computed from the DNA. Among 90,000 to 120,000 clones listed, about 81% were seen once. The data derive from a study of cytomegalovirus exposure and HLA in healthy donors. Study summary: T cells numbering some 170 million yielded around 120 million unique TCR beta sequences in an earlier analysis. Study-wide results and caveats: The authors confirmed in vitro that a few CMV-associated chains were specific for CMV antigens.

Trimming shortened V by 2 bases and J by 8 bases, and 9 bases separated the two germline ends. The length of the CDR3 is 12 residues. Germline V gene sequence: CDR1 SNHLY, CDR2 FYNNEI. The V call is TRBV2, the J call TRBJ1-2; no clear D. The specimen sequenced was PBMCs. This TCR derives from a man aged 25 to 40 in good health and CMV-seropositive. CDR3 region: CASSELARGYTF. The CDR3 DNA reads as TGTGCCAGCAGTGAACTGGCCCGAGGCTACACCTTC.